This record covers a single T cell receptor beta chain. Its antigen is currently not known. A much larger clone lies a single base off, so this may be a read error. The method was multiplex PCR. Instrument used: Illumina HiSeq 2500. TCRbeta libraries were built by three rounds of nested PCR using primers (Table S4), following protocols modified from ARM-PCR. Before sequencing, PCR products in the 200-500 bp range were cut out of the gel and cleaned up using the QIAquick gel extraction kit. From the authors' description of their analysis: Reads were cleaned with Trimmomatic, merged with FLASH into complete CDR3 sequences, and assigned to V(D)J germline segments with MiTCR. VDJtools was used to compute clonal diversity as the inverse Simpson's index. A read counted as productive if the sequence was in-frame and lacked a premature stop codon. TCRdb cleaned the public reads at Q25 with fastp, built clones with MiXCR and kept in-frame beta chains. Rows matching on CDR3 protein sequence are summarized as one entry with the most common DNA and genes. These V and J calls rely on TCRdb rather than the paper's analysis. This sample comprises approximately 62,000 distinct CDR3 sequences, roughly 60% of them detected only once. About 32% of the sample goes to the ten largest clones.

The data stem from a study of tumor and adjacent non-tumor tissue in lung cancer (dated by TCRdb to 2016 to 2019). Regarding the study in general: By cancer type, the cohort comprised 11 to 12 adenocarcinoma patients, a couple of squamous cell carcinoma patients and 1 small cell lung cancer patient. In total, sequencing yielded 125,075,908 productive TCRbeta reads, which works out to an average of about 4.2 million reads per sample. Bulk TCRbeta repertoires were compared between lung tumor tissue and matched distant non-tumor lung tissue obtained from 15 or so lung cancer patients. Ages among the roughly 15 patients ranged from about 31 to 76 years, there were ten or so men and 5 women, and disease was at TNM stage I to III. Approximately 31 paired specimens, one tumor and one normal lung sample per patient, were profiled by TCRbeta CDR3 sequencing. The paper as a whole reports these results and caveats: In normal lung, the top 100 clones accounted for a significantly larger cumulative share of the repertoire than in tumor tissue. The sequencing platform is not named in the methods, and unique molecular identifiers are not mentioned. Tumor tissue showed significantly greater TCR diversity (inverse Simpson) than normal lung tissue (approximately 400 vs 170, P = 0.0075, Mann-Whitney U test). Significantly higher TCR diversity was found in younger patients, and higher tumor TCR diversity was associated with shorter overall and disease-free survival. Because peripheral blood was not sequenced, the blood TCRbeta repertoires of the lung cancer patients in the study went unexamined. Only about 15 patients were included in the cohort, and the need for larger samples and more detailed clinical data was noted by the authors.

The CDR3 numbers 13 residues from cysteine through phenylalanine. CDR3 DNA is the only sequence kept; it has 39 bases, read in frame from the first base. Cut back by 7 bases and 7 bases, the V and J ends lie 16 bases apart. RNA was extracted from bulk unsorted tissue and checked for quality with a NanoDrop ND-1000 and an Agilent 2100. Distant non-tumor tissue taken more than 3 cm from the tumor edge was used as the normal lung sample. The donors were newly diagnosed lung cancer patients admitted for thoracic surgery in China from August to November 2014 who had not received prior chemotherapy. The study excluded patients who had received radiotherapy or chemotherapy before or who had another cancer at the same time. Surgical tissue pieces of about 1-2.3 cm3 were preserved in RNAlater solution and were kept at -80 degrees C until use.

The rearranged segments are TRBV12-3 or TRBV12-4 and TRBJ1-1; the D segment could be TRBD1, given 5 matching bases. The sequencing input was distant non-tumor lung tissue. This TCR was recovered from a man between 65 and 79 years old with non-small cell lung cancer. The nucleotides read TGTGCCAGCACTTTTCCAGGGCACCTTGAAGCTTTCTTT. The encoded protein is CASTFPGHLEAFF.